Following are 12 T cell receptor beta chains from one sample sequenced in a study of blood T cell repertoires in COVID-19. This table comes from immunoSEQ multiplex PCR, and its TCRdb copy is limited to in-frame clones, with some not included. The sample records roughly 260,000 clones, about 87% being singletons. Sequencing was performed on peripheral blood. The source is a man aged 60 to 75 who had recovered from COVID-19.

A note on this clone: This same CDR3 is encoded by further DNA sequences in the sample. The J gene is TRBJ2-7, the V gene TRBV18; 8 bases agree with TRBD1. With 3 bases clipped from V and 3 bases from J, the junction kept 7 bases outside the gene matches. Germline loops: CDR1 KGHSH, CDR2 LQKENI. This CDR3 is built from 15 residues. CDR3 sequence (DNA): TGTGCCAGCTCACCTCCCGGGACAGGATACTACGAGCAGTACTTC. Protein sequence: CASSPPGTGYYEQYF. Together with reference TRBV18 and TRBJ2-7, the CDR3 gives the full variable domain: NAGVMQNPRHLVRRRGQEARLRCSPMKGHSHVYWYRQLPEEGLKFMVYLQKENIIDESGMPKERFSAEFPKEGPSILRIQQVVRGDSAAYFCASSPPGTGYYEQYFGPGTRLTVT.

The DNA for the CDR3 is TGTGCCAGCAGTCCGGCGGGGTTTTATACCATTCAGTACTTC. Encoded protein: CASSPAGFYTIQYF. The chain is built from TRBV6-5 and TRBJ2-4; the D gene is possibly TRBD2 (6 bases). In germline, CDR1 is MNHEY, CDR2 SVGAGI. Trimming stripped 5 bases from V and 9 bases from J, with 17 bases between. This CDR3 contains 14 residues.

The gene calls are TRBV9 and TRBJ1-6; a possible D gene is TRBD1 (6 bases). Looked up from germline, CDR1 is SGDLS and CDR2 is YYNGEE. The CDR3 runs 17 residues. V was cut by 2 bases and J by 5 bases, with 17 bases left in between. The CDR3 region has the DNA TGTGCCAGCAGCGTTTCGGGCAGGGGCGCACATAATTCACCCCTCCACTTT. Its translation is CASSVSGRGAHNSPLHF.

The genes are TRBV19 and TRBJ2-2, with D tentatively TRBD2 (5 bases). V was cut by 8 bases and J by 0 bases, with 16 bases left in between. This CDR3 is built from 16 residues. Germline V gene sequence: CDR1 LNHDA, CDR2 SQIVND (reference sequence). CDR3 amino acids: CASEGGGFANTGELFF. The CDR3 DNA reads as TGTGCCAGTGAGGGCGGTGGATTCGCGAACACCGGGGAGCTGTTTTTT.

The rearrangement uses TRBV5-1 and TRBJ2-5, with D tentatively TRBD2 (5 bases). The germline gives CDR1 SGHRS, CDR2 YFSETQ. The CDR3 length is 12 residues. Trimming left V 5 bases short and J 4 bases short, with 9 bases between. CDR3 region: CASRGVPETQYF. CDR3 coding DNA: TGCGCCAGCAGGGGAGTCCCAGAGACCCAGTACTTC. The entire variable domain, with the rest obtained from reference TRBV5-1 and TRBJ2-5, is as follows: KAGVTQTPRYLIKTRGQQVTLSCSPISGHRSVSWYQQTPGQGLQFLFEYFSETQRNKGNFPGRFSGRQFSNSRSEMNVSTLELGDSALYLCASRGVPETQYFGPGTRLLVL.

J is TRBJ2-5 and V is TRBV5-1; D gene uncertain. The germline CDR1 and CDR2 sequences are SGHRS and YFSETQ. CDR3 length: 13 amino acids. Trimming removed 2 bases from V and 1 base from J, with 6 bases in between. The CDR3: CASSFPSQETQYF. The DNA for the CDR3 is TGCGCCAGCAGCTTCCCCTCCCAAGAGACCCAGTACTTC.

The CDR3: CARSWPRRPYNEQFF. For the CDR3, the DNA is TGTGCCAGAAGTTGGCCTAGGCGACCCTACAATGAGCAGTTCTTC. V usage is TRBV5-3 and J usage is TRBJ2-1; D not resolved. TRBV5-3 is an ORF, and what it does is uncertain. Trimming pared 5 bases from V and 2 bases from J, leaving 14 bases between. The CDR3 contains 15 residues.

V usage is TRBV29-1 and J usage is TRBJ1-2; tentatively, D is TRBD1 (6 bases). The germline V gene has CDR1 SQVTM and CDR2 ANQGSEA. The CDR3 has 14 amino acids. The V end was cut by 0 bases, the J end by 8 bases, with 16 bases between. CDR3 in amino acids: CSVEDLRTAGGYTF. CDR3 nucleotide sequence: TGCAGCGTTGAAGATCTTAGGACAGCCGGGGGCTACACCTTC.

The table lists this clone with a few counts. J is TRBJ2-5 and V is TRBV7-2, with D perhaps matching TRBD1 (6 bases). Trimming stripped 5 bases from V and 2 bases from J, with 18 bases between. Germline V lookup: CDR1 SGHTA, CDR2 FQGNSA. The CDR3 is made up of 16 amino acids. The CDR3 DNA reads as TGTGCCAGCAGCATGCGCGTGGGGGCTCTACAAGAGACCCAGTACTTC. It is translated as CASSMRVGALQETQYF. Full variable domain (remainder filled in from reference TRBV7-2 and TRBJ2-5): GAGVSQSPSNKVTEKGKDVELRCDPISGHTALYWYRQSLGQGLEFLIYFQGNSAPDKSGLPSDRFSAERTGGSVSTLTIQRTQQEDSAVYLCASSMRVGALQETQYFGPGTRLLVL.

J is TRBJ2-5 and V is TRBV4-1, with 12 bases that match TRBD2. CDR3 size: 20 residues. V was clipped by 4 bases and J by 7 bases; unmatched bases: 22. CDR1 is MGHRA, CDR2 YSYEKL, per germline. The CDR3: CASSRPPGLAGGRSSGTQYF. The CDR3 DNA sequence: TGCGCCAGCAGCCGCCCCCCGGGGCTAGCGGGGGGGCGTTCTAGTGGGACCCAGTACTTC.

The chain combines TRBV5-1 with TRBJ2-1; 10 nucleotides match TRBD2. V was pared by 4 bases and J by 6 bases, with 7 bases of the junction left unmatched. Germline CDR1 and CDR2: SGHRS and YFSETQ. The CDR3 extends over 15 amino acids. The CDR3 spells CASSTGTSAGNEQFF. CDR3 bases: TGCGCCAGCAGCACCGGGACTAGCGCGGGCAATGAGCAGTTCTTC.

The J gene is TRBJ2-1, the V gene TRBV3-1 (or the pseudogene TRBV3-2); D is undetermined. This CDR3 has 13 amino acids. Germline V lookup: CDR1 LGHDT, CDR2 YNNKEL (reference sequence). The ends were cut back, 0 bases at V and 14 bases at J, with 14 bases in the middle. The CDR3 nucleotides are TGTGCCAGCAGCCAAGATGATGGCTGGAGTGAGTTCTTC. Its protein is CASSQDDGWSEFF.